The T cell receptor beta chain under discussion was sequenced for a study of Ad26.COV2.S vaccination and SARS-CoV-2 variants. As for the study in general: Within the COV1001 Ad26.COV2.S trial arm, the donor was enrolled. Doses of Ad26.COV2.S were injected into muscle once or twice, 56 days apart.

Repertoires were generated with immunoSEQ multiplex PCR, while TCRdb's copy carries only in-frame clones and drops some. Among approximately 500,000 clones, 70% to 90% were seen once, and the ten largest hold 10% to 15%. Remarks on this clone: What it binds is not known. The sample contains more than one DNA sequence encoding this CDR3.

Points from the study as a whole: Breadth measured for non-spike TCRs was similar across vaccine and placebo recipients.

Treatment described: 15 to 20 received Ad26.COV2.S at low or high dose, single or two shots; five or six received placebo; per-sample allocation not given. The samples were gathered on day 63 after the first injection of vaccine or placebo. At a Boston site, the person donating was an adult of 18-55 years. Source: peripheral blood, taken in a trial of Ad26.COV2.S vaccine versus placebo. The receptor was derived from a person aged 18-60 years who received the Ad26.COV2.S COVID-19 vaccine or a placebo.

CDR3 sequence: CAISEGGGGQPQHF. The CDR3, as DNA: TGTGCCATCAGTGAGGGCGGGGGCGGTCAGCCCCAGCATTTT. The chain combines TRBV10-3 with TRBJ1-5; weak D call: TRBD1 (6 bases). Trimming left V 2 bases short and J 6 bases short, with 11 bases between. The germline CDR1 and CDR2 sequences are ENHRY and SYGVKD. The CDR3 is made up of 14 amino acids.